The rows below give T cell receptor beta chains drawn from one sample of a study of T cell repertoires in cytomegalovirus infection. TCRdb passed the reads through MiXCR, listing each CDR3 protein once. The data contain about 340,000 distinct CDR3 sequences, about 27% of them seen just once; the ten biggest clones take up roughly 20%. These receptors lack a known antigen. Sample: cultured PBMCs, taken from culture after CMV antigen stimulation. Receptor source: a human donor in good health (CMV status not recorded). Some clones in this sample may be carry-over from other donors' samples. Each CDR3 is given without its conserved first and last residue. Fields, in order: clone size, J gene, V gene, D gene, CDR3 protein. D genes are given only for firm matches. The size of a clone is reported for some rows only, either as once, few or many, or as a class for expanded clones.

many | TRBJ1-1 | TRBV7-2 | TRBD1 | ASSYPQTGRTEAF
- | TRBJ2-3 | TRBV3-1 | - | ASSGPSTDTQY
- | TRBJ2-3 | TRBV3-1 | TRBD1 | ASSQVTGREY
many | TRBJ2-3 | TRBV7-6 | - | ASSLRWGASDTQY
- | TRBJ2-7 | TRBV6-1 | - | ASSRSDGRDNSYEQY
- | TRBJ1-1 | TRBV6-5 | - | ASLGTSTNTEAF
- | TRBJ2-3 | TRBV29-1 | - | SVEVWSNTDTQY
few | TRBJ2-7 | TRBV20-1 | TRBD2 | SARAHGLAGVSYEQY
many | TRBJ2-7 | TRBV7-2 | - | ASSLGINTYEQY
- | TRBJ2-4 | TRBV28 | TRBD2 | ARSAASGQLAKNIQY
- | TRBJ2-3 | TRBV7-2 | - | ASSSHLGGGTDTQY
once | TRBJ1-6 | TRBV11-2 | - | ASSLQLLAPLH
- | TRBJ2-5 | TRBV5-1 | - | ASSIGGGRETQY
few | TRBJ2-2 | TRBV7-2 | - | ASSLVAGSNTGELF
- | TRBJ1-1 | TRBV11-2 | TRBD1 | ASSLRTGKMTEAF
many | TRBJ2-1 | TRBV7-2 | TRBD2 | ASSLSAGAFEQF
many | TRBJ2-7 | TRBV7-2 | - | ASSSRVGRVDEQY
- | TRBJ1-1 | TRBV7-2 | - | ASIFRGWDTEAF
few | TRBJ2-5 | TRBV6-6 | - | ASSYIAGRETQY
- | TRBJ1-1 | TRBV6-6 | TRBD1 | ASSSRTGSNTEAF
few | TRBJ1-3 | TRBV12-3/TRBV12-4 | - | ASSFRGNTIY
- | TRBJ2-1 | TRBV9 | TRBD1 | ASSGTGTYYNEQF
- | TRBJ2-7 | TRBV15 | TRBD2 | ATSRAAGSYEQY
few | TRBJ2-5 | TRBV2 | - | ASSSFQETQY
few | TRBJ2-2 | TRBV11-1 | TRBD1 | ASRLDRLNTGELF
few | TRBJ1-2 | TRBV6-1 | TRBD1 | ASSYMAGGYGGYT
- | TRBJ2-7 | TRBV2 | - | ASGQLQSSYEQY
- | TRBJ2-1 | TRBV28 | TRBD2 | ASSLLAGVFGEQF
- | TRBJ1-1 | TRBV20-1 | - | SASSPGAGSEAF
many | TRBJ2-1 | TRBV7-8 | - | ASRTPGVYNEQF
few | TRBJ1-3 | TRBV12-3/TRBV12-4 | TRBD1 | ASRAGTGISGNTIY
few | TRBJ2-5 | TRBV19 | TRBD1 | ASSRTGGVVKETQY
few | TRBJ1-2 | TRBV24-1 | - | ATSALGSDYT
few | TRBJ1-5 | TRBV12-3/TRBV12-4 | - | ASSFGRAGQPQH
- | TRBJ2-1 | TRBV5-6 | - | ASSRPVSTANEQF
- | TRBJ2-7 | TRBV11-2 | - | ASSPPDRPHYEQY
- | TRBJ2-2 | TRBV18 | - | ASSPDSQNTGELF
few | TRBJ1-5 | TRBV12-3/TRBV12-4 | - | ASSDRSNQPQH
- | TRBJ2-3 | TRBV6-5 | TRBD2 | ASSYPTGTSASDTQY
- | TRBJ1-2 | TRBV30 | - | ALEYYGYT
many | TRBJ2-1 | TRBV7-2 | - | ASSLVYNEQF
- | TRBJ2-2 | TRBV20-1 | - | SARGQDDTGELF
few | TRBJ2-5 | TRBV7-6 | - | ASSLAFGEETQY
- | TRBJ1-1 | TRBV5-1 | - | ASKGVDKAEAF
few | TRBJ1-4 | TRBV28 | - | ASSLGQTLGEKLF
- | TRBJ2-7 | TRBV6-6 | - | ASSDYSYEQY
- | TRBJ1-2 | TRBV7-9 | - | ASSLSAGRNGYT
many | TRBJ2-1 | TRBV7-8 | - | ASSLQGDSSYNEQF
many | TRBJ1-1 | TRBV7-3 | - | ASSLRGDNMNTEAF
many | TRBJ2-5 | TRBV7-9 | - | ASSIRTGLGETQY
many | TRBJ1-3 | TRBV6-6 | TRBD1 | ASSYSRPDRGRNTIY
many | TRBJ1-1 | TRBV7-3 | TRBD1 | ASSPDRVNTEAF
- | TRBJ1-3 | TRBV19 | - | ASSPYRHLRSGNTIY
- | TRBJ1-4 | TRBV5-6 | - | ASSPTRNRATNEKLF
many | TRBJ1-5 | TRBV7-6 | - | ASSLAGGWGNQPQH
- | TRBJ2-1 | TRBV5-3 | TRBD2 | ASSLFGGADEQF
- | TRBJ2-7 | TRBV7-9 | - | ASSNSLASYEQY